The 31 T cell receptor beta chains below all came from one sample that was sequenced in a study of T cells in localized non-small cell lung cancer. Libraries were prepared by immunoSEQ multiplex PCR; TCRdb keeps only in-frame clonotypes and omits some of them. The data contain about 76,000 clones, around 85% of them seen just once; the ten biggest clones take up approximately 1.3%. The material sequenced was peripheral blood, taken before any cancer treatment. The receptors originated from a female donor of 60 years or more with stage I lung adenocarcinoma.

This chain joins TRBV4-1 and TRBJ2-7; tentative D call: TRBD2 (5 bases). Trimming stripped 4 bases from V and 5 bases from J, with 18 bases between. Per germline, CDR1 MGHRA and CDR2 YSYEKL. This CDR3 is 15 amino acids long. The CDR3: CASSPIREVPHEQYF. Here the CDR3 DNA reads TGCGCCAGCAGCCCTATCCGGGAAGTTCCACACGAGCAGTACTTC.

This clone was counted once. V usage is TRBV5-1 and J usage is TRBJ2-1, with TRBD2 matching over 9 bases. The V and J ends lost 0 bases and 7 bases, in that order; junction bases with no gene match: 5. The CDR3 runs to 15 residues. From germline, CDR1 is SGHRS and CDR2 YFSETQ. The CDR3 loop reads CASSLALAGPNEQFF. The CDR3 DNA reads TGCGCCAGCAGCTTGGCTCTAGCGGGGCCGAATGAGCAGTTCTTC. Combining the CDR3 with reference TRBV5-1 and TRBJ2-1 gives the whole variable domain KAGVTQTPRYLIKTRGQQVTLSCSPISGHRSVSWYQQTPGQGLQFLFEYFSETQRNKGNFPGRFSGRQFSNSRSEMNVSTLELGDSALYLCASSLALAGPNEQFFGPGTRLTVL.

This clone was seen a handful of times. V gene TRBV4-2 combines with J gene TRBJ2-1, with no clear D. Germline V gene sequence: CDR1 LGHNA, CDR2 YNFKEQ. The CDR3 spans 12 residues. Trimming cost V 0 bases and J 10 bases, with 7 bases left between them. In DNA form, the CDR3 reads TGTGCCAGCAGCCAAGATAGGGTGGAGCAGTTCTTC. Amino acid sequence: CASSQDRVEQFF.

This clone was seen only once. The sample contains more than one DNA sequence encoding this CDR3. The rearrangement links TRBV27 to TRBJ1-2; unclear D gene. From germline, CDR1 is MNHEY and CDR2 SMNVEV (reference sequence). Trimming cost V 3 bases and J 5 bases, with 10 bases left between them. CDR3 size: 13 residues. The CDR3 loop reads CASSFRGNYGYTF. The CDR3 DNA follows: TGTGCCAGCAGTTTCCGGGGAAATTATGGCTACACCTTC.

The rearrangement links TRBV15 to TRBJ2-1; D gene uncertain. Germline V gene data show CDR1 as LNHNV and CDR2 as YYDKDF (reference sequence). The CDR3 has 15 residues. V was shortened by 1 base and J by 8 bases, with 15 bases between the two germline ends. The CDR3 DNA is TGTGCCACCAGCAGAGGTGACCGAGATCACGATGAGCAGTTCTTC. Amino acid sequence: CATSRGDRDHDEQFF.

The chain uses TRBV25-1 and TRBJ1-1; D ambiguous. The CDR3 spans 17 residues. V was trimmed by 4 bases and J by 1 base, leaving 19 bases between them. Germline V gives CDR1 MGHDK, CDR2 SYGVNS. CDR3 region: CASSASWELGKNTEAFF. The DNA of the CDR3 is TGTGCCAGCAGTGCCTCATGGGAGCTAGGAAAGAACACTGAAGCTTTCTTT.

The chain employs TRBV11-3 and TRBJ1-3; D gene uncertain. Germline V CDR1 and CDR2: SGHNT, YENEEA. There are 13 residues in the CDR3. V was trimmed by 5 bases and J by 3 bases, leaving 8 bases between them. The CDR3 nucleotides read TGTGCCAGCAGCCCTACCAATGGAAACACCATATATTTT. It encodes CASSPTNGNTIYF.

The chain couples TRBV5-5 to TRBJ2-3; no clear D. The CDR3 has 12 amino acids. V was clipped by 0 bases and J by 4 bases, with 3 bases between them. Germline-derived CDR1 and CDR2 are SGHKS and YYEKEE (reference sequence). The CDR3 nucleotides are TGTGCCAGCAGCTTGGCTGCAGATACGCAGTATTTT. Translation: CASSLAADTQYF.

This clone occurred once. The DNA for the CDR3 is TGTGCCATCAGTGACTCGGCCAGAAGGGTCACTGAAGCTTTCTTT. This gives the protein CAISDSARRVTEAFF. The rearrangement joins TRBV10-3 to TRBJ1-1; D is unclear. Germline V CDR1 and CDR2: ENHRY, SYGVKD. Between the trimmed V and J ends, which lost 3 bases and 4 bases, there was a span of 15 bases. The CDR3 has 15 amino acids.

The chain uses TRBV28 and TRBJ1-2, with 9 positions matching TRBD1. V lost 6 bases to trimming and J lost 5 bases; unmatched junction nucleotides: 13. Germline CDR1 and CDR2: MDHEN and SYDVKM. The CDR3 totals 16 residues. CDR3 nucleotide sequence: TGTGCCAGCAGGCCAATCACCGGGACAGGGAATTATGGCTACACCTTC. It yields the protein CASRPITGTGNYGYTF.

This rearrangement joins TRBV18 to TRBJ2-6, with D hard to call. The CDR3 has 15 amino acids. Per the germline V gene, CDR1 is KGHSH and CDR2 is LQKENI. V lost 6 bases and J 1 base, leaving 10 bases between the germline ends. The DNA of the CDR3 is TGTGCCAGCTCTGTCAGTGGGTCTGGGGCCAACGTCCTGACTTTC. This encodes CASSVSGSGANVLTF.

The chain joins TRBV5-1 to TRBJ1-1; D gene ambiguous. CDR3 length: 15 residues. V was cut by 0 bases and J by 5 bases, with 14 bases left in between. Looked up from germline, CDR1 is SGHRS and CDR2 is YFSETQ. CDR3 amino acids: CASSLAVEAGTEAFF. The CDR3 nucleotides are TGCGCCAGCAGCTTGGCAGTCGAGGCCGGTACTGAAGCTTTCTTT.

The J gene is TRBJ1-2, the V gene TRBV28; tentative D call: TRBD1 (5 bases). The CDR3 contains 13 residues. Per germline, CDR1 MDHEN and CDR2 SYDVKM. The V gene lost 7 bases and the J gene lost 2 bases, with 11 bases spanning the gap. The DNA of the CDR3 is TGTGCCAGCACCTTGACAGACAACTATGGCTACACCTTC. This translates into CASTLTDNYGYTF.

This rearrangement joins TRBV7-9 to TRBJ1-2; tentative D call: TRBD1 (5 bases). CDR3 length equals 12 residues. The V gene lost 3 bases and the J gene lost 4 bases, with 6 bases spanning the gap. The germline V gene encodes CDR1 SEHNR and CDR2 FQNEAQ (reference sequence). The chain's CDR3 is CASSFDSYGYTF. The CDR3 DNA sequence: TGTGCCAGCAGCTTCGACAGCTATGGCTACACCTTC.

This clone was seen more than once but under ten times. The rearrangement links TRBV6-5 to TRBJ2-7; no clear D. This CDR3 spans 15 amino acids. V shed 1 base and J shed 4 bases, with 14 bases lying between them. The germline gives CDR1 MNHEY, CDR2 SVGAGI. DNA of the CDR3: TGTGCCAGCAGTTACTTTTCTCGGTTTGGGTACGAGCAGTACTTC. It yields the protein CASSYFSRFGYEQYF.

The chain couples TRBV5-1 to TRBJ2-7, with D perhaps matching TRBD1 (6 bases). Germline V gives CDR1 SGHRS, CDR2 YFSETQ. This CDR3 has 14 amino acids. Deletions cut 1 base from V and 10 bases from J, with 18 bases between. The CDR3 is CASSLSWDTFLQYF. CDR3 coding DNA: TGCGCCAGCAGCTTGTCCTGGGACACCTTTCTACAGTACTTC.

This chain uses TRBV11-1 with TRBJ2-1; a weak D match, TRBD1 (6 bases). The CDR3 sequence is 14 residues long. In germline, CDR1 is SGHAT, CDR2 FQDESV (reference sequence). V dropped 6 bases and J dropped 0 bases, with 9 bases sitting between them. The DNA of the CDR3 is TGTGCCAGCAGTCAGGGGAGCTCCTACAATGAGCAGTTCTTC. Its protein product is CASSQGSSYNEQFF. Full variable domain (remainder filled in from reference TRBV11-1 and TRBJ2-1): EAEVAQSPRYKITEKSQAVAFWCDPISGHATLYWYRQILGQGPELLVQFQDESVVDDSQLPKDRFSAERLKGVDSTLKIQPAELGDSAMYLCASSQGSSYNEQFFGPGTRLTVL.

The CDR3 nucleotides read TGTGCCAGCTCCCCCGGACAGGGGGAGACCGGGGAGCTGTTTTTT. Translation gives CASSPGQGETGELFF. The V gene is TRBV18, the J gene TRBJ2-2; 10 nucleotides align to TRBD1. This CDR3 comprises 15 residues. Germline lookup yields CDR1 KGHSH and CDR2 LQKENI. Trimming removed 6 bases from V and 5 bases from J; junction bases left unmatched: 6.

The rearrangement links TRBV5-1 to TRBJ1-4; the D gene is possibly TRBD1 (6 bases). The V gene's germline CDR1 is SGHRS and CDR2 YFSETQ. Deletions cut 4 bases from V and 10 bases from J, with 14 bases between. The CDR3 has 13 residues. CDR3 bases: TGCGCCAGCAGCCAGGGACAATCGGGAAAACTGTTTTTT. As protein: CASSQGQSGKLFF.

On this clone: Other DNA variants within this sample encode the same CDR3. The chain uses TRBV7-8 and TRBJ1-1; 7 nucleotides align to TRBD1. After removal of 4 bases from V and 5 bases from J, the junction contained 4 bases not matched to a gene. Germline V CDR1 and CDR2: SGHVS, FQNEAQ. This CDR3 has 13 residues. This CDR3 is CASSSNRGTEAFF. CDR3 coding DNA: TGTGCCAGCAGCTCTAACAGGGGAACTGAAGCTTTCTTT.

V gene TRBV5-4 combines with J gene TRBJ1-2; a weak D match, TRBD1 (5 bases). Trimming shortened V by 4 bases and J by 6 bases, and 19 bases separated the two germline ends. Germline CDR1 and CDR2: SGHNT and YYREEE (reference sequence). The CDR3 consists of 15 residues. CDR3 sequence: CASSKRQNGGDGYTF. Here the CDR3 DNA reads TGTGCCAGCAGCAAACGGCAAAACGGGGGGGATGGCTACACCTTC.

This clone was observed a handful of times. The J gene is TRBJ2-7, the V gene TRBV4-2; weak D call: TRBD2 (6 bases). The CDR3 contains 14 residues. Germline CDR1 is LGHNA and CDR2 is YNFKEQ. V lost 0 bases to trimming and J lost 5 bases, with 11 bases between them. This CDR3 reads CASSQEWEEDEQYF. The CDR3 coding sequence is TGTGCCAGCAGCCAAGAATGGGAGGAGGACGAGCAGTACTTC.

DNA of the CDR3: TGTGCCAGCAATAGCGGGGGCGCAGATACGCAGTATTTT. The encoded protein is CASNSGGADTQYF. The chain joins TRBV2 to TRBJ2-3; 9 bases line up with TRBD2. CDR3 length: 13 residues. Germline CDR1 and CDR2: SNHLY and FYNNEI. J gave up 4 bases and V 7 bases, and 3 bases lay outside the gene matches.

This chain uses TRBV13 with TRBJ2-1; possibly TRBD2 for D (5 bases). Trimming removed 5 bases from V and 8 bases from J, with 7 bases in between. Germline CDR1 reads PRHDT; CDR2 reads FYEKMQ (reference sequence). The CDR3 sequence is 11 residues long. CDR3 region: CASSNGDEQFF. CDR3 coding DNA: TGTGCCAGCAGCAACGGGGATGAGCAGTTCTTC.

CDR3 region: CASKGTFNQPQHF. The CDR3 coding sequence is TGTGCCAGCAAGGGGACTTTCAATCAGCCCCAGCATTTT. The chain is built from TRBV27 and TRBJ1-5; D is possibly TRBD1 (5 bases). The CDR3 spans 13 residues. V was cut by 7 bases and J by 3 bases, with 10 bases left in between. Germline V gene data show CDR1 as MNHEY and CDR2 as SMNVEV (reference sequence).

The J gene is TRBJ2-6, the V gene TRBV5-1; possible D gene TRBD1, 6 bases. CDR3 size: 17 residues. Trimming took off 4 bases at V and 0 bases at J, with 14 bases between the two ends. CDR1 is SGHRS, CDR2 YFSETQ, per germline. The CDR3 loop is CASSHMGASSGANVLTF. CDR3 coding DNA: TGCGCCAGCAGCCACATGGGGGCGAGCTCTGGGGCCAACGTCCTGACTTTC. The full variable domain, in which reference TRBV5-1 and TRBJ2-6 provide the parts outside the CDR3, is KAGVTQTPRYLIKTRGQQVTLSCSPISGHRSVSWYQQTPGQGLQFLFEYFSETQRNKGNFPGRFSGRQFSNSRSEMNVSTLELGDSALYLCASSHMGASSGANVLTFGAGSRLTVL.

The J gene is TRBJ1-2, the V gene TRBV28, with TRBD1 as a possible D gene (6 bases). Germline CDR1 reads MDHEN; CDR2 reads SYDVKM. V was clipped by 6 bases and J by 6 bases, with 17 bases between them. This CDR3 region has 14 residues. This chain's CDR3 is CASRPTTGADGYTF. The CDR3, as DNA: TGTGCCAGCAGGCCAACGACAGGCGCTGATGGCTACACCTTC.

The chain joins TRBV7-9 to TRBJ2-5; no clear D. Germline V gene sequence: CDR1 SEHNR, CDR2 FQNEAQ (reference sequence). CDR3 length: 17 residues. The V gene lost 1 base and the J gene lost 4 bases, with 19 bases spanning the gap. CDR3 sequence (DNA): TGTGCCAGCAGCTTAGGGGTAAAGGGTGGGGTTCGAGAGACCCAGTACTTC. Its translation: CASSLGVKGGVRETQYF. Full variable domain (remainder filled in from reference TRBV7-9 and TRBJ2-5): DTGVSQNPRHKITKRGQNVTFRCDPISEHNRLYWYRQTLGQGPEFLTYFQNEAQLEKSRLLSDRFSAERPKGSFSTLEIQRTEQGDSAMYLCASSLGVKGGVRETQYFGPGTRLLVL.

The V gene is TRBV7-2, the J gene TRBJ1-5, with D hard to call. The CDR3 covers 15 residues. Germline assignment: CDR1 SGHTA and CDR2 FQGNSA. The V end was cut by 5 bases, the J end by 7 bases, with 18 bases between. This CDR3 reads CASSPSPFVGQPQHF. The CDR3 nucleotides read TGTGCCAGCAGCCCCTCCCCTTTCGTTGGCCAGCCCCAGCATTTT.

CDR3 residues: CASSDPDREETQYF. In nucleotides, the CDR3 is TGTGCCAGCAGTGACCCGGACAGGGAAGAGACCCAGTACTTC. The V gene is TRBV2, the J gene TRBJ2-5; 8 bases agree with TRBD1. The V gene end was trimmed by 3 bases and the J gene end by 3 bases; junction bases not matched to a gene: 3. CDR3 length equals 14 residues. In germline, CDR1 is SNHLY, CDR2 FYNNEI.

This clone is medium-sized. CDR3 sequence (DNA): TGTGCCAGCAGGGGACAGGGTAGCTCCTACGAGCAGTACTTC. Translation gives CASRGQGSSYEQYF. This chain links TRBV6-1 with TRBJ2-7; 9 positions agree with TRBD1. Germline loops: CDR1 MNHNS, CDR2 SASEGT. The J segment lost 0 bases and the V segment lost 6 bases, leaving 3 bases of the junction unmatched. The CDR3 totals 14 residues.